This TCR beta chain was documented in a study of glioma-infiltrating T cells after dendritic cell vaccination. In the study overall: Dendritic cell vaccine was injected intradermally three times, biweekly.

The time point denotes: after dendritic cell vaccination, including at tumor progression/relapse. The method was immunoSEQ multiplex PCR; TCRdb's version includes in-frame clones alone and lacks a portion of them. Of tens of thousands of clones in the sample, 80% to 90% were seen once. This material consisted of blood, taken after dendritic cell vaccination. The source is a human donor with glioblastoma.

CDR3 protein: CSVEDPGLNYGYTF. For the CDR3, the DNA is TGCAGCGTTGAAGATCCGGGACTCAACTATGGCTACACCTTC. The rearrangement links TRBV29-1 to TRBJ1-2; the D gene is possibly TRBD1 (5 bases). V lost 0 bases and J lost 2, with 10 bases in between. The CDR3 sequence is 14 residues long. In germline, CDR1 is SQVTM, CDR2 ANQGSEA.